A single sample is the source of the 32 T cell receptor beta chains below, sequenced in a study of blood T cell repertoires in COVID-19. Assay used: immunoSEQ multiplex PCR; TCRdb lists only in-frame clones, some missing. The sample shows roughly 320,000 clones, 90% of them seen only once. What was sequenced was PBMCs or T cells enriched from blood (not recorded which). The source of these receptors is a woman aged 25 to 39 who had been exposed to COVID-19.

The J gene is TRBJ2-7, the V gene TRBV11-3; D not certain. The CDR3 is 13 amino acids. The germline V gene has CDR1 SGHNT and CDR2 YENEEA. Between the trimmed V and J ends, which lost 1 base and 2 bases, there was a span of 6 bases. DNA of the CDR3: TGTGCCAGCAGCTTAGGTGTTACCTACGAGCAGTACTTC. This codes for CASSLGVTYEQYF.

The chain combines TRBV6-2 or TRBV6-3 with TRBJ2-5; tentatively, D is TRBD2 (6 bases). The germline CDR1 and CDR2 sequences are MNHEY and SVGEGT. Trimming cost V 2 bases and J 3 bases, with 16 bases left between them. The CDR3 extends over 16 amino acids. Written as DNA, the CDR3 is TGTGCCAGCAGTTACAGAACGGGGTCGGGGGAAGAGACCCAGTACTTC. This encodes CASSYRTGSGEETQYF.

This chain uses TRBV9 with TRBJ2-7; 11 nucleotides line up with TRBD1. CDR1 and CDR2 (germline): SGDLS, YYNGEE. V lost 4 bases and J lost 5; bases outside the gene matches: 5. CDR3 length equals 14 residues. CDR3 loop: CASSSRTGGNEQYF. CDR3 sequence (DNA): TGTGCCAGCAGCTCTCGGACAGGGGGCAACGAGCAGTACTTC.

The chain has TRBV7-3 and TRBJ2-1, with D possibly matching TRBD2 (5 bases). Germline loops: CDR1 SGHTA, CDR2 FQGTGA. The CDR3 has 16 amino acids. Trimming took off 3 bases at V and 0 bases at J, with 12 bases between the two ends. CDR3 amino acids: CASSLGSASSYNEQFF. CDR3 DNA: TGTGCCAGCAGCTTGGGTAGCGCTAGCTCCTACAATGAGCAGTTCTTC.

This sequence joins TRBV15 and TRBJ2-7, with a possible D match to TRBD1 (6 bases). Germline values: CDR1 LNHNV, CDR2 YYDKDF (reference sequence). The CDR3 extends over 14 amino acids. V lost 3 bases, J lost 6 bases, and 15 bases lay in between. CDR3 region: CATSRGKGTIEQYF. The CDR3, as DNA: TGTGCCACCAGCAGGGGGAAAGGGACAATCGAGCAGTACTTC.

This chain joins TRBV5-1 and TRBJ1-2; D might be TRBD1 (5 bases). Trimming took 4 bases from V and 8 from J, leaving 21 bases between them. This CDR3 has 15 amino acids. Germline values: CDR1 SGHRS, CDR2 YFSETQ. The CDR3 here is CASSVTGTPGDGYTF. In DNA, the CDR3 is TGCGCCAGCAGCGTGACCGGGACTCCGGGGGACGGCTACACCTTC.

This chain joins TRBV5-4 and TRBJ1-1; TRBD1 might be the D (6 bases). The CDR3 runs 14 residues. V was cut by 4 bases and J by 1 base, with 11 bases left in between. Germline V gene data show CDR1 as SGHNT and CDR2 as YYREEE (reference sequence). The CDR3 region is CASSLGTKNTEAFF. CDR3 nucleotides: TGTGCCAGCAGCCTCGGGACAAAGAACACTGAAGCTTTCTTT.

V and J are TRBV12-5 and TRBJ2-2, with 9 nucleotides matching TRBD1. Germline V gene lookup returns CDR1 LGHNT and CDR2 FRNRAP. The CDR3 has 21 amino acids. V lost 2 bases and J lost 0; bases outside the gene matches: 16. The CDR3 here is CASGLLKGPGQGFSNTGELFF. The CDR3 DNA reads TGTGCTAGTGGTTTGCTCAAGGGACCGGGACAGGGTTTCTCGAACACCGGGGAGCTGTTTTTT.

This chain links TRBV6-5 with TRBJ1-2, with D possibly matching TRBD1 (6 bases). The germline gives CDR1 MNHEY, CDR2 SVGAGI. Trimming took off 6 bases at V and 8 bases at J, with 10 bases between the two ends. The CDR3 runs 11 residues. The CDR3 loop is CASSHREGYTF. For the CDR3, the DNA is TGTGCCAGCAGCCACAGGGAAGGCTACACCTTC.

This clone was picked up one time. The rearrangement links TRBV4-1 to TRBJ2-1, with 7 bases that match TRBD2. This CDR3 has 16 residues. The trim removed 1 base at V and 1 base at J, leaving 4 bases unmatched. Germline assignment: CDR1 MGHRA and CDR2 YSYEKL. CDR3 sequence reads: CASSQGASGSYNEQFF. As DNA, the CDR3 is TGCGCCAGCAGCCAAGGCGCTAGCGGATCCTACAATGAGCAGTTCTTC.

The CDR3 sequence: CATSLDKLQVGANVLTF. The CDR3 nucleotides read TGTGCCACCAGCTTAGACAAGCTTCAGGTTGGGGCCAACGTCCTGACTTTC. The chain couples TRBV15 to TRBJ2-6; D gene uncertain. Trimming took 5 bases from V and 3 from J, leaving 17 bases between them. The length of the CDR3 is 17 residues. The germline V gene has CDR1 LNHNV and CDR2 YYDKDF (reference sequence).

The chain joins TRBV7-8 to TRBJ2-3, with D perhaps TRBD1 (6 bases). Germline CDR1 SGHVS, CDR2 FQNEAQ. The CDR3 consists of 14 residues. Trimming removed 7 bases at V and 3 bases at J, with 14 bases between. The CDR3 coding sequence is TGTGCCAGCACCCCCGTAGGGGGAACAGATACGCAGTATTTT. Encoded protein: CASTPVGGTDTQYF.

This clone has just a few counts. DNA for the CDR3: TGTGCCAGTAGCCGTCTGGCGGGGGGGAACACAGATACGCAGTATTTT. Translating gives CASSRLAGGNTDTQYF. J is TRBJ2-3 and V is TRBV19, with TRBD2 matching 9 bases. Germline CDR1 reads LNHDA; CDR2 reads SQIVND (reference sequence). The CDR3 length is 16 residues. The V and J ends lost 6 bases and 2 bases, in that order; junction bases with no gene match: 9.

The chain is built from TRBV5-4 and TRBJ1-2; 9 nucleotides agree with TRBD1. Germline V gene sequence: CDR1 SGHNT, CDR2 YYREEE (reference sequence). CDR3 length: 13 amino acids. V dropped 2 bases and J dropped 8; count of bases not matched to a gene: 4. CDR3 in amino acids: CASSLNRGQGYTF. The DNA of the CDR3 is TGTGCCAGCAGCTTAAACAGGGGGCAGGGCTACACCTTC.

The V and J genes are TRBV18 and TRBJ1-1; a weak D match, TRBD1 (5 bases). Trimming shortened V by 3 bases and J by 0 bases, and 11 bases separated the two germline ends. In germline, CDR1 is KGHSH, CDR2 LQKENI. CDR3 length: 15 amino acids. The CDR3 DNA is TGTGCCAGCTCACCCCCGGGACTCATGAACACTGAAGCTTTCTTT. Translation gives CASSPPGLMNTEAFF.

This chain connects TRBV3-1 (or the pseudogene TRBV3-2) to TRBJ1-2; D call uncertain. With 1 base removed from V and 8 bases from J, the gap between germline ends came to 5 bases. CDR1 LGHDT and CDR2 YNNKEL come from the germline V gene (reference sequence). CDR3 length: 11 amino acids. The CDR3 loop reads CASSQAGGYTF. The DNA for the CDR3 is TGTGCCAGCAGCCAAGCCGGGGGCTACACCTTC.

The gene calls are TRBV19 and TRBJ2-7; possible D gene TRBD2, 6 bases. This CDR3 spans 14 amino acids. Trimming left V 8 bases short and J 7 bases short, with 21 bases between. The germline CDR1 and CDR2 sequences are LNHDA and SQIVND (reference sequence). CDR3 protein: CASGPGLGLGEQYF. CDR3 DNA: TGTGCCAGTGGCCCGGGACTCGGGTTGGGGGAGCAGTACTTC.

The chain is built from TRBV5-1 and TRBJ2-1; D may be TRBD2 (6 bases). There are 14 residues in the CDR3. Trimming cost V 5 bases and J 0 bases, with 9 bases left between them. Germline V lookup: CDR1 SGHRS, CDR2 YFSETQ. CDR3 DNA sequence: TGCGCCAGCAGTCCCGGGAGCTCCTACAATGAGCAGTTCTTC. Encoded protein: CASSPGSSYNEQFF.

The chain links TRBV11-2 to TRBJ2-7; D gene unclear. The CDR3 sequence is 13 residues long. The V end was cut by 1 base, the J end by 4 bases, with 8 bases between. Germline V CDR1 and CDR2: SGHAT, FQNNGV. CDR3 nucleotide sequence: TGTGCCAGCAGCTTAGGGCTTGATTACGAGCAGTACTTC. Protein: CASSLGLDYEQYF.

The chain joins TRBV7-9 to TRBJ2-1, with 8 bases lining up with TRBD2. After removal of 5 bases from V and 4 bases from J, the junction contained 4 bases not matched to a gene. In germline, CDR1 is SEHNR, CDR2 FQNEAQ (reference sequence). The CDR3 runs 14 residues. Written as DNA, the CDR3 is TGTGCCAGCAGCGAAATAGCGGGGTACAATGAGCAGTTCTTC. Protein: CASSEIAGYNEQFF.

The gene calls are TRBV7-2 and TRBJ1-2; 8 bases fit TRBD1. CDR1 SGHTA and CDR2 FQGNSA come from the germline V gene. This CDR3 comprises 14 residues. The V segment lost 3 bases and the J segment 2 bases; nucleotides outside the gene matches: 2. This chain's CDR3 is CASSFDRGNYGYTF. DNA of the CDR3: TGTGCCAGCAGCTTTGACAGGGGAAACTATGGCTACACCTTC.

This chain links TRBV2 with TRBJ1-2; no definite D call. CDR1 and CDR2 from the germline V gene are SNHLY and FYNNEI. The CDR3 has 13 residues. V dropped 3 bases and J dropped 0 bases, with 5 bases sitting between them. CDR3 in amino acids: CASSDGSNYGYTF. For the CDR3, the DNA is TGTGCCAGCAGTGACGGGTCTAACTATGGCTACACCTTC.

The rearrangement uses TRBV19 and TRBJ1-5; 8 bases map to TRBD1. Germline CDR1 is LNHDA and CDR2 is SQIVND (reference sequence). The V and J ends lost 6 bases and 6 bases, in that order; junction bases with no gene match: 4. This CDR3 is 13 amino acids long. The CDR3 region is CASRSDRVQPQHF. The CDR3 DNA follows: TGTGCCAGTAGATCGGACAGGGTTCAGCCCCAGCATTTT. Complete variable domain (other parts from reference TRBV19 and TRBJ1-5): DGGITQSPKYLFRKEGQNVTLSCEQNLNHDAMYWYRQDPGQGLRLIYYSQIVNDFQKGDIAEGYSVSREKKESFPLTVTSAQKNPTAFYLCASRSDRVQPQHFGDGTRLSIL.

This clone occurred once. The rearrangement joins TRBV12-3 or TRBV12-4 to TRBJ1-4; tentative D call: TRBD1 (5 bases). This CDR3 is built from 12 residues. Trimming took off 9 bases at V and 8 bases at J, with 13 bases between the two ends. The CDR3 DNA reads as TGTGCCAGTTCAGTAAGGGGAGAAAAACTGTTTTTT. Residues: CASSVRGEKLFF.

The chain employs TRBV7-2 and TRBJ1-6; TRBD1 matches 7 bases. Germline CDR1 SGHTA, CDR2 FQGNSA. Trimming cost V 5 bases and J 11 bases; bases outside gene matches: 9. This CDR3 has 14 amino acids. Here the CDR3 reads CASSADRRVPPLHF. The CDR3 nucleotides read TGTGCCAGCAGCGCGGACAGGAGGGTCCCACCCCTCCACTTT.

The rearrangement uses TRBV10-3 and TRBJ2-7; D gene uncertain. The V end was cut by 7 bases, the J end by 1 base, with 8 bases between. The length of the CDR3 is 12 residues. Germline-derived CDR1 and CDR2 are ENHRY and SYGVKD. The CDR3 DNA reads as TGTGCCATCACTGACGGGTCCTACGAGCAGTACTTC. Amino acids: CAITDGSYEQYF.

This chain links TRBV7-6 with TRBJ2-7; 7 bases match TRBD2. V lost 1 base to trimming and J lost 3 bases; unmatched junction nucleotides: 9. The CDR3 has 16 amino acids. The germline V gene encodes CDR1 SGHVS and CDR2 FNYEAQ. CDR3 sequence (DNA): TGTGCCAGCAGCTTAGATGCGCGGGGGTTGATCTACGAGCAGTACTTC. Its translation is CASSLDARGLIYEQYF.

J is TRBJ1-2 and V is TRBV7-9; 7 bases align to TRBD1. This CDR3 is built from 15 residues. Germline values: CDR1 SEHNR, CDR2 FQNEAQ (reference sequence). The V and J ends lost 5 bases and 2 bases, in that order; junction bases with no gene match: 8. The CDR3 bases are TGTGCCAGCAGCCTTGGGACAGCGATCAACTATGGCTACACCTTC. Residues: CASSLGTAINYGYTF.

This sequence joins TRBV18 and TRBJ2-5; unclear D gene. Germline CDR1 is KGHSH and CDR2 is LQKENI. The CDR3 is 11 amino acids. V lost 5 bases to trimming and J lost 2 bases, with 3 bases between them. The DNA for the CDR3 is TGTGCCAGCTCATCTCAAGAGACCCAGTACTTC. It translates to CASSSQETQYF.

The gene calls are TRBV6-5 and TRBJ1-5, with TRBD1 as a possible D gene (5 bases). Germline V gene lookup returns CDR1 MNHEY and CDR2 SVGAGI. V lost 6 bases and J 0 bases, leaving 12 bases between the germline ends. The CDR3 covers 15 residues. The CDR3 sequence: CASRFDSYSNQPQHF. The CDR3 coding sequence is TGTGCCAGCAGGTTTGACAGTTATAGCAATCAGCCCCAGCATTTT.

With respect to this clone: Other DNA sequences in this sample translate to the same CDR3. The J gene is TRBJ1-2, the V gene TRBV5-4; 9 positions agree with TRBD1. The CDR3 extends over 13 amino acids. The V gene's germline CDR1 is SGHNT and CDR2 YYREEE (reference sequence). J was trimmed by 5 bases and V by 4 bases; bases with no gene match: 3. DNA for the CDR3: TGTGCCAGCAGCCCGGACAGGGGTTATGGCTACACCTTC. Protein: CASSPDRGYGYTF.

The V call is TRBV12-3 or TRBV12-4, the J call TRBJ1-5, with 7 bases that match TRBD1. V trimming: 6 bases; J trimming: 7 bases; junction bases outside the gene matches: 6. CDR3 size: 13 residues. For the CDR3, the DNA is TGTGCCAGCAGCCAAGACAGGGAACAGCCCCAGCATTTT. Translation: CASSQDREQPQHF.